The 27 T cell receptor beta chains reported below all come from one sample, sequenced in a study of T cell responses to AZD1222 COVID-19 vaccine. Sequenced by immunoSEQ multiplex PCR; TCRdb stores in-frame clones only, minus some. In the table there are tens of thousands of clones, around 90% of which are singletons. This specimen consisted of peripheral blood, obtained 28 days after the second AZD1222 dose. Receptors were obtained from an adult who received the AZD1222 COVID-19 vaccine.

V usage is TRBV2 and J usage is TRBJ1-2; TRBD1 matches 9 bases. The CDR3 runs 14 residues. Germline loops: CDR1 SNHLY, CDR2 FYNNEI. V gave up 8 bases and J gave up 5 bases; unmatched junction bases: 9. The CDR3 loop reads CASPPQDRGYGYTF. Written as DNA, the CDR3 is TGTGCCAGCCCCCCACAAGACAGGGGGTATGGCTACACCTTC.

The CDR3 bases are TGTGCCAGCAGCTTCCAGGGGGCCGGTCAGCCCCAGCATTTT. It translates to CASSFQGAGQPQHF. V gene TRBV28 combines with J gene TRBJ1-5; 8 bases fit TRBD1. Losses at the gene ends were 6 bases for V and 6 bases for J; bases not matched to a gene: 7. Germline lookup yields CDR1 MDHEN and CDR2 SYDVKM. This CDR3 has 14 residues.

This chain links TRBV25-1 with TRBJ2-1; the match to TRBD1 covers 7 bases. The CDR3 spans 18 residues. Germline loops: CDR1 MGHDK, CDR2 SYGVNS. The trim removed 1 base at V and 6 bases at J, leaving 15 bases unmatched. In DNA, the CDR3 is TGTGCCAGCAGTGAATTAGGAGTGGGGAGACAGGGATCCAATGAGCAGTTCTTC. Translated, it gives CASSELGVGRQGSNEQFF. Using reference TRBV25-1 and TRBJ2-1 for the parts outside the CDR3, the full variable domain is EADIYQTPRYLVIGTGKKITLECSQTMGHDKMYWYQQDPGMELHLIHYSYGVNSTEKGDLSSESTVSRIRTEHFPLTLESARPSHTSQYLCASSELGVGRQGSNEQFFGPGTRLTVL.

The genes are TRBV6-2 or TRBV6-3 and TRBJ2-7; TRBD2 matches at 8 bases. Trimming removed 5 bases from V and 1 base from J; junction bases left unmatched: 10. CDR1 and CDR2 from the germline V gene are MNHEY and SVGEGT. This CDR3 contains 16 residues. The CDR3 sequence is CASSPHGGVSSYEQYF. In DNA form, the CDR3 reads TGTGCCAGCAGTCCGCACGGGGGGGTATCGTCCTACGAGCAGTACTTC.

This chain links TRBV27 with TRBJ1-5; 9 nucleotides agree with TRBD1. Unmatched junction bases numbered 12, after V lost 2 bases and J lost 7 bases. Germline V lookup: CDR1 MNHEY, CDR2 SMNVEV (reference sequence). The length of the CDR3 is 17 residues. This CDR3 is CASSLIYPTGGWQPQHF. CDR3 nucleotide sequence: TGTGCCAGCAGTTTAATTTACCCAACAGGGGGCTGGCAGCCCCAGCATTTT.

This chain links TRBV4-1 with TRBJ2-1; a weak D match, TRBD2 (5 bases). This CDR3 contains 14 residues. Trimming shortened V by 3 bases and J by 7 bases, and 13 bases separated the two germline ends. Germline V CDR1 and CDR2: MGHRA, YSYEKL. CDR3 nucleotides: TGCGCCAGCAGCCATGGAATTTCGGGGAATGAGCAGTTCTTC. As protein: CASSHGISGNEQFF.

The CDR3 loop is CASSVRVSENTGELFF. The DNA of the CDR3 is TGTGCCAGCAGCGTACGCGTTAGCGAAAACACCGGGGAGCTGTTTTTT. The rearrangement uses TRBV9 and TRBJ2-2; the D gene is possibly TRBD2 (5 bases). CDR1 is SGDLS, CDR2 YYNGEE, per germline. This CDR3 spans 16 amino acids. V gave up 1 base and J gave up 2 bases, with 12 bases separating them.

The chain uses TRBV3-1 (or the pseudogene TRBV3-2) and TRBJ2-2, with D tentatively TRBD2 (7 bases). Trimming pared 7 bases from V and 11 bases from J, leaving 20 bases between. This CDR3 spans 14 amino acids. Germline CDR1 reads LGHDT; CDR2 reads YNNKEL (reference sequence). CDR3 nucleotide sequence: TGTGCCAGCAAAGCTCGGAGGGGGGAGGGTGAGCTGTTTTTT. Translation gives CASKARRGEGELFF.

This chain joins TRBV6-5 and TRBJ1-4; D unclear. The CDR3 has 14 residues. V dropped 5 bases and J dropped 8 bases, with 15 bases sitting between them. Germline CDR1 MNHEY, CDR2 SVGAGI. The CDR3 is CASSHTRTGEKLFF. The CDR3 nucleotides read TGTGCCAGCAGTCATACACGGACGGGGGAAAAACTGTTTTTT.

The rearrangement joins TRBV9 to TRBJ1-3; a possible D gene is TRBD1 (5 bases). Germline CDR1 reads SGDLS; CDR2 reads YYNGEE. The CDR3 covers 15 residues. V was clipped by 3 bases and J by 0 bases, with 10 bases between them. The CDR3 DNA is TGTGCCAGCAGCGCAGGGCTGAGCTCTGGAAACACCATATATTTT. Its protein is CASSAGLSSGNTIYF. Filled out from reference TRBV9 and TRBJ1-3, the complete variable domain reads DSGVTQTPKHLITATGQRVTLRCSPRSGDLSVYWYQQSLDQGLQFLIQYYNGEERAKGNILERFSAQQFPDLHSELNLSSLELGDSALYFCASSAGLSSGNTIYFGEGSWLTVV.

Written as DNA, the CDR3 is TGCGCCAGTGGACTAGCGGGAACCGCGAACACCGGGGAGCTGTTTTTT. This gives the protein CASGLAGTANTGELFF. The J gene is TRBJ2-2, the V gene TRBV5-1; 12 bases are a match to TRBD2. With V trimmed by 8 bases and J by 0 bases, 5 bases remained unmatched. The germline CDR1 and CDR2 sequences are SGHRS and YFSETQ. This CDR3 is built from 16 residues.

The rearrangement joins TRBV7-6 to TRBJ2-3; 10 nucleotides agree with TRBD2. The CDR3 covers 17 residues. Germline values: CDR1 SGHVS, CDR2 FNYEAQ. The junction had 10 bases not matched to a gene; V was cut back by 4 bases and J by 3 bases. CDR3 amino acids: CASSSLAGVVMTDTQYF. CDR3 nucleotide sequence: TGTGCCAGCAGCTCCCTAGCGGGAGTTGTTATGACAGATACGCAGTATTTT.

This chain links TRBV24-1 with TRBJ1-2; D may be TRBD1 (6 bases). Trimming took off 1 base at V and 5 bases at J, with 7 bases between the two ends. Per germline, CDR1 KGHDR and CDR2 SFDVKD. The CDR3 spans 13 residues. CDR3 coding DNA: TGTGCCACCAGTGATTTAGGACAGTATGGCTACACCTTC. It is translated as CATSDLGQYGYTF.

CDR3 in DNA: TGTGCCAGTAGTCCCCGTGGGACAGGGGGGAACACTGAAGCTTTCTTT. Translating it yields CASSPRGTGGNTEAFF. V and J are TRBV19 and TRBJ1-1; 11 nucleotides match TRBD1. This CDR3 spans 16 amino acids. Germline CDR1 and CDR2: LNHDA and SQIVND (reference sequence). J gave up 1 base and V 5 bases, and 6 bases lay outside the gene matches.

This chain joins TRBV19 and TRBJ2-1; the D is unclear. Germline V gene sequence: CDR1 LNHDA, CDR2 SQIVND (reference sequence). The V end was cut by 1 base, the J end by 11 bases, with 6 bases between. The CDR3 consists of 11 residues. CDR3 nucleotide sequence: TGTGCCAGTAGTATAGTAACAAAGCAGTTCTTC. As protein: CASSIVTKQFF.

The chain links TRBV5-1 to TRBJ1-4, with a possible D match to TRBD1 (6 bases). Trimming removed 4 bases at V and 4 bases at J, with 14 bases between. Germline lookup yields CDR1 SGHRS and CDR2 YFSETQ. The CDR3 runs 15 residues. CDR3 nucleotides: TGCGCCAGCAGCCTCGGACAGACTGATAATGAAAAACTGTTTTTT. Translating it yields CASSLGQTDNEKLFF. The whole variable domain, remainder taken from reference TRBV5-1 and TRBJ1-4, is KAGVTQTPRYLIKTRGQQVTLSCSPISGHRSVSWYQQTPGQGLQFLFEYFSETQRNKGNFPGRFSGRQFSNSRSEMNVSTLELGDSALYLCASSLGQTDNEKLFFGSGTQLSVL.

The CDR3 region is CATSRETGTEAFF. The CDR3 coding sequence is TGTGCCACCAGCAGAGAGACTGGCACTGAAGCTTTCTTT. The chain couples TRBV15 to TRBJ1-1; no reliable D call. Trimming removed 0 bases from V and 4 bases from J, with 6 bases in between. Germline lookup yields CDR1 LNHNV and CDR2 YYDKDF (reference sequence). The CDR3 consists of 13 residues. Using reference TRBV15 and TRBJ1-1 for the parts outside the CDR3, the full variable domain is DAMVIQNPRYQVTQFGKPVTLSCSQTLNHNVMYWYQQKSSQAPKLLFHYYDKDFNNEADTPDNFQSRRPNTSFCFLDIRSPGLGDTAMYLCATSRETGTEAFFGQGTRLTVV.

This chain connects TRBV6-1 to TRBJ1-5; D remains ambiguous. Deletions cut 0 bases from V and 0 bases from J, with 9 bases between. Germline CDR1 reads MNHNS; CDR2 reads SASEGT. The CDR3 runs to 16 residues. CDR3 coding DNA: TGTGCCAGCAGTGAAGCGCGGGGAAATAGCAATCAGCCCCAGCATTTT. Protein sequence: CASSEARGNSNQPQHF.

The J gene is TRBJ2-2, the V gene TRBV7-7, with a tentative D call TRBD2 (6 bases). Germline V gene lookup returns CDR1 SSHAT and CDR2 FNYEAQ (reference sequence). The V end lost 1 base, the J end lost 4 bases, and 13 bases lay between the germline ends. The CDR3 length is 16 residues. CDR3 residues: CASSLGLDGSTGELFF. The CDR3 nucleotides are TGTGCCAGCAGCTTAGGACTAGATGGGAGCACCGGGGAGCTGTTTTTT.

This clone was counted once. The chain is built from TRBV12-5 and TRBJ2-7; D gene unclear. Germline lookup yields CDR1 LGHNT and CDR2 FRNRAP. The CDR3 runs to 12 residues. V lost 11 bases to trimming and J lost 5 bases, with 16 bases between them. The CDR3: CAPLHRENEQYF. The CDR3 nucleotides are TGTGCTCCTCTTCATAGGGAAAACGAGCAGTACTTC.

The CDR3 sequence: CASSTAGTKPYEQYF. The CDR3 coding sequence is TGTGCCAGCAGTACGGCCGGGACTAAACCCTACGAGCAGTACTTC. The chain combines TRBV6-5 with TRBJ2-7, with 7 bases that match TRBD2. CDR1 and CDR2 (germline): MNHEY, SVGAGI. The trim removed 5 bases at V and 2 bases at J, leaving 9 bases unmatched. This CDR3 comprises 15 residues.

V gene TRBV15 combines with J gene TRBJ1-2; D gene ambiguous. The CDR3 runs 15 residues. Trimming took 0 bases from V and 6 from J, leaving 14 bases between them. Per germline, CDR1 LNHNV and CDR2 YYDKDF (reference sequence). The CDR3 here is CATSREGREWNGYTF. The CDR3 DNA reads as TGTGCCACCAGCAGAGAGGGAAGGGAGTGGAATGGCTACACCTTC.

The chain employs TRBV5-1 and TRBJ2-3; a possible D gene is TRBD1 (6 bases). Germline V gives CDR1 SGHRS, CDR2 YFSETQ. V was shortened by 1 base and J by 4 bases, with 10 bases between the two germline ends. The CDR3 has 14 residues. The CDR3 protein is CASSLMAGADTQYF. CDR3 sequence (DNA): TGCGCCAGCAGCTTGATGGCAGGGGCAGATACGCAGTATTTT.

In DNA form, the CDR3 reads TGCGCCAGCAGCTTCAGCGGGACCGAGGAAGGGGCCAACGTCCTGACTTTC. It encodes CASSFSGTEEGANVLTF. The chain carries TRBV5-1 and TRBJ2-6, with TRBD2 matching 7 bases. Germline assignment: CDR1 SGHRS and CDR2 YFSETQ. The CDR3 is made up of 17 amino acids. V shed 2 bases and J 4 bases; nucleotides not matched to a gene: 9. The full variable domain, its missing parts supplied by reference TRBV5-1 and TRBJ2-6, is KAGVTQTPRYLIKTRGQQVTLSCSPISGHRSVSWYQQTPGQGLQFLFEYFSETQRNKGNFPGRFSGRQFSNSRSEMNVSTLELGDSALYLCASSFSGTEEGANVLTFGAGSRLTVL.

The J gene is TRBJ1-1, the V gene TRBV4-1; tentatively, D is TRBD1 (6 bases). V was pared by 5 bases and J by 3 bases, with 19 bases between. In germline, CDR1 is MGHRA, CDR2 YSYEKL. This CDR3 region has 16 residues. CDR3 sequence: CASSVEAFRGDTEAFF. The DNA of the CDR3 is TGCGCCAGCAGCGTAGAAGCTTTCAGGGGAGACACTGAAGCTTTCTTT.

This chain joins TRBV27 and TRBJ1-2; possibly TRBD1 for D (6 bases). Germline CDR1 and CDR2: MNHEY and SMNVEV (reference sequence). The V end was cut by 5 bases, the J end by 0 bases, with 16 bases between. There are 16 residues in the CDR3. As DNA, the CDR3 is TGTGCCAGCAGTCGATCGCAGGGGATTGCTAACTATGGCTACACCTTC. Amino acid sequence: CASSRSQGIANYGYTF.

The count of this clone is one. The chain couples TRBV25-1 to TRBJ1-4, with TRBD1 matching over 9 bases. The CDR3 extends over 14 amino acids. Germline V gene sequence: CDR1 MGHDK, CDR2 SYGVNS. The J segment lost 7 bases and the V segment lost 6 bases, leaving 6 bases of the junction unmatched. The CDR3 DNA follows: TGTGCCAGCAGCAGGGGGACAGGGAGTGAAAAACTGTTTTTT. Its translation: CASSRGTGSEKLFF.